This T cell receptor beta chain was sequenced in a study of patients and donors after allogeneic stem cell transplantation. MiXCR, applied by TCRdb to the RT-PCR reads, yields one record per CDR3 protein. The sample records roughly 8,800 distinct CDR3 sequences, 4% being singletons. The CDR3 is 16 amino acids. Trimming removed 1 base from V and 6 bases from J, with 16 bases in between. Per the germline V gene, CDR1 is MNHEY and CDR2 is SVGEGT. This clonotype was counted many times. The V and J genes are TRBV6-2 or TRBV6-3 and TRBJ2-1; D ambiguous. Material: blood, either unsorted or a sorted T cell fraction (not recorded which). The sequence was obtained from a human donor who was either an allogeneic HSCT recipient or a stem cell or donor lymphocyte infusion donor (not recorded which). It is not recorded whose cells these are; they may come from a transplant donor. CDR3 loop: CASSYWAPDPVNEQFF. The CDR3 coding sequence is TGTGCCAGCAGTTACTGGGCTCCGGATCCGGTCAATGAGCAGTTCTTC.